The 27 T cell receptor beta chains reported below all come from one sample, sequenced in a study of CD8 T cells in ankylosing spondylitis. Study conclusions and caveats: Eight highly homologous variants formed a TCR beta motif that appeared characteristic of ankylosing spondylitis blood.

Antigens for these TCRs are unknown. TCRdb reprocessed the 5' RACE reads via MiXCR and lists one record per CDR3 protein. The sample yields some 800,000 distinct CDR3 sequences, 10% to 15% seen once. The sequenced material came from blood, either unsorted or a sorted T cell fraction (not recorded which). The receptors stem from a male donor with ankylosing spondylitis.

This clonotype occurred many times. The rearrangement uses TRBV18 and TRBJ1-1; TRBD1 matches at 8 bases. Per germline, CDR1 KGHSH and CDR2 LQKENI. Trimming at V came to 9 bases and at J to 1 base, leaving 7 bases not matched to a gene. This CDR3 region has 14 residues. The CDR3 reads CASNSGTGNTEAFF. CDR3 nucleotides: TGTGCCAGTAATTCCGGGACAGGGAACACTGAAGCTTTCTTT.

This chain uses TRBV6-5 with TRBJ1-2; 9 bases align to TRBD1. The CDR3 is 14 residues long. CDR1 and CDR2 from the germline V gene are MNHEY and SVGAGI. V dropped 2 bases and J dropped 4; count of bases not matched to a gene: 2. The CDR3 DNA reads as TGTGCCAGCAGTTACGGGACAGGGAGCTATGGCTACACCTTC. Amino acids: CASSYGTGSYGYTF.

The chain has TRBV7-9 and TRBJ1-4; TRBD1 is a possible D gene (5 bases). Germline V gene sequence: CDR1 SEHNR, CDR2 FQNEAQ (reference sequence). The V and J ends lost 5 bases and 8 bases respectively, with 18 bases between them. The CDR3 runs to 15 residues. CDR3 amino acids: CASSPLGGLGEKLFF. The CDR3 nucleotides read TGTGCCAGCAGCCCCCTGGGGGGACTGGGCGAAAAACTGTTTTTT.

The V call is TRBV7-9, the J call TRBJ1-1; D remains ambiguous. This CDR3 has 14 amino acids. Looked up from germline, CDR1 is SEHNR and CDR2 is FQNEAQ (reference sequence). V was trimmed by 1 base and J by 4 bases, leaving 10 bases between them. DNA for the CDR3: TGTGCCAGCAGCTTAGTGGAGGGAAGCACTGAAGCTTTCTTT. Its translation is CASSLVEGSTEAFF.

There are a few counts of this clonotype. The chain uses TRBV18 and TRBJ1-2; D gene unclear. Germline V gives CDR1 KGHSH, CDR2 LQKENI. The CDR3 spans 17 residues. V lost 0 bases and J 3 bases, leaving 17 bases between the germline ends. CDR3 nucleotide sequence: TGTGCCAGCTCACCACCAGGAGGATCCCCGAGGGACTATGGCTACACCTTC. Translation gives CASSPPGGSPRDYGYTF.

This clonotype has a handful of counts. The chain recombines TRBV19 with TRBJ1-1; D ambiguous. The germline V gene has CDR1 LNHDA and CDR2 SQIVND (reference sequence). This CDR3 has 14 amino acids. V was cut by 7 bases and J by 1 base, with 13 bases left in between. The CDR3 DNA follows: TGTGCCAGTACCGTCCGGGCTACGAACACTGAAGCTTTCTTT. Protein: CASTVRATNTEAFF.

V gene TRBV7-2 combines with J gene TRBJ2-1; no clear D. From germline, CDR1 is SGHTA and CDR2 FQGNSA. The CDR3 is made up of 15 amino acids. The ends were cut back, 5 bases at V and 4 bases at J, with 15 bases in the middle. CDR3 sequence: CASSPHTALYNEQFF. The CDR3 nucleotides are TGTGCCAGCAGCCCCCACACGGCCCTATACAATGAGCAGTTCTTC.

There are a few counts of this clonotype. In nucleotides, the CDR3 is TGCAGTGCTAGCCTGGTCCGGGGAGGCAAAGAGACCCAGTACTTC. Translation gives CSASLVRGGKETQYF. This sequence joins TRBV20-1 and TRBJ2-5, with D possibly being TRBD2 (6 bases). The V and J ends lost 3 bases and 3 bases respectively, with 17 bases between them. The CDR3 runs 15 residues. The germline V gene has CDR1 DFQATT and CDR2 SNEGSKA (reference sequence).

The chain links TRBV20-1 to TRBJ2-1; 8 nucleotides match TRBD1. Germline lookup yields CDR1 DFQATT and CDR2 SNEGSKA (reference sequence). This CDR3 region has 19 residues. J gave up 6 bases and V 6 bases, and 25 bases lay outside the gene matches. The CDR3 is CSARTGRGSDRRSSNEQFF. The CDR3 DNA follows: TGCAGTGCCAGGACAGGGCGAGGTTCAGACAGACGAAGTTCCAATGAGCAGTTCTTC.

This clonotype was picked up many times. The rearrangement uses TRBV3-1 and TRBJ1-6; TRBD1 is a possible D gene (6 bases). The CDR3 extends over 14 amino acids. Trimming took 4 bases from V and 5 from J, leaving 9 bases between them. Germline loops: CDR1 LGHDT, CDR2 YNNKEL (reference sequence). CDR3 in amino acids: CASSPRGDNSPLHF. CDR3 in DNA: TGTGCCAGCAGCCCCAGGGGCGATAATTCACCCCTCCACTTT.

This clonotype was observed a handful of times. The chain couples TRBV12-3 or TRBV12-4 to TRBJ1-4, with 7 bases fitting TRBD1. The length of the CDR3 is 13 residues. Trimming at V came to 3 bases and at J to 10 bases, leaving 5 bases not matched to a gene. The CDR3: CASSLKGAVKLFF. In nucleotides, the CDR3 is TGTGCCAGCAGTTTGAAGGGGGCAGTAAAACTGTTTTTT.

This clonotype came up many times. V and J are TRBV12-3 or TRBV12-4 and TRBJ2-5; D is undetermined. CDR3 size: 13 residues. Trimming stripped 3 bases from V and 4 bases from J, with 9 bases between. The CDR3 region is CASSFGLTETQYF. DNA of the CDR3: TGTGCCAGCAGTTTCGGGTTAACAGAGACCCAGTACTTC.

Only a few counts were recorded for this clonotype. The chain recombines TRBV4-3 with TRBJ2-7, with 7 bases aligning to TRBD1. Germline V gene lookup returns CDR1 LGHNA and CDR2 YSLEER. The CDR3 totals 13 residues. Trimming took 2 bases from V and 10 from J; bases not matched to a gene: 8. CDR3: CASSQTNRGRQYF. In DNA form, the CDR3 reads TGCGCCAGCAGCCAAACAAACAGGGGAAGACAGTACTTC.

V and J are TRBV24-1 and TRBJ1-6; TRBD1 aligns across 8 bases. CDR3 size: 15 residues. Per germline, CDR1 KGHDR and CDR2 SFDVKD. V shed 3 bases and J 9 bases; nucleotides not matched to a gene: 6. Written as DNA, the CDR3 is TGTGCCACCAGTGATCTGGACAGGGATTGTTCACCCCTCCACTTT. Residues: CATSDLDRDCSPLHF.

V usage is TRBV11-1 and J usage is TRBJ2-2; the match to TRBD1 covers 8 bases. CDR3 size: 16 residues. J was trimmed by 4 bases and V by 5 bases; bases with no gene match: 9. The germline CDR1 and CDR2 sequences are SGHAT and FQDESV (reference sequence). Written as DNA, the CDR3 is TGTGCCAGCAGCCCCCGAGCTACAGGGGGCACCGGGGAGCTGTTTTTT. Amino acid sequence: CASSPRATGGTGELFF. Together with reference TRBV11-1 and TRBJ2-2, the CDR3 gives the full variable domain: EAEVAQSPRYKITEKSQAVAFWCDPISGHATLYWYRQILGQGPELLVQFQDESVVDDSQLPKDRFSAERLKGVDSTLKIQPAELGDSAMYLCASSPRATGGTGELFFGEGSRLTVL.

This clonotype was recorded a few times. The chain recombines TRBV11-2 with TRBJ1-4, with a weak D call TRBD1 (6 bases). Trimming removed 4 bases at V and 7 bases at J, with 16 bases between. Germline CDR1 is SGHAT and CDR2 is FQNNGV. The CDR3 extends over 15 amino acids. The CDR3 DNA follows: TGTGCCAGCAGCTCTATAAGGGGGAAGGCTGAAAAACTGTTTTTT. Its translation is CASSSIRGKAEKLFF.

The gene calls are TRBV28 and TRBJ2-5; D could derive from TRBD1 or TRBD2 (5 bases each). The CDR3 runs 18 residues. Per germline, CDR1 MDHEN and CDR2 SYDVKM. Trimming took off 2 bases at V and 1 base at J, with 20 bases between the two ends. The CDR3 protein is CASSLTRRRGDRQETQYF. The CDR3 coding sequence is TGTGCCAGCAGTTTAACGCGCCGGCGTGGGGACCGCCAAGAGACCCAGTACTTC. Full variable domain (remainder filled in from reference TRBV28 and TRBJ2-5): DVKVTQSSRYLVKRTGEKVFLECVQDMDHENMFWYRQDPGLGLRLIYFSYDVKMKEKGDIPEGYSVSREKKERFSLILESASTNQTSMYLCASSLTRRRGDRQETQYFGPGTRLLVL.

This clonotype was counted many times. One junction end does not reproduce the germline sequence, and a read error may be involved. The rearrangement joins TRBV7-2 to TRBJ2-3; D gene ambiguous. Germline CDR1 is SGHTA and CDR2 is FQGNSA. The CDR3 is made up of 11 amino acids. The CDR3 sequence is CASSFRDTQYF. DNA for the CDR3: TGCGCCAGCAGCTTCAGAGATACGCAGTATTTT.

The chain joins TRBV14 to TRBJ2-5; D gene ambiguous. The CDR3 runs to 15 residues. Trimming stripped 3 bases from V and 0 bases from J, with 11 bases between. The germline V gene has CDR1 SGHDN and CDR2 FVKESK. DNA of the CDR3: TGTGCCAGCAGCCAGGCCTTTTGGTACCAAGAGACCCAGTACTTC. The encoded protein is CASSQAFWYQETQYF.

This chain joins TRBV12-3 or TRBV12-4 and TRBJ2-1, with D perhaps being TRBD1 or TRBD2 (6 bases each). V lost 6 bases to trimming and J lost 1 base, with 13 bases between them. This CDR3 is built from 15 residues. CDR3 bases: TGTGCCAGCAGGGGTGTAGGGGGGTCCTACAATGAGCAGTTCTTC. It yields the protein CASRGVGGSYNEQFF.

This clonotype turned up a few times. The chain is built from TRBV7-2 and TRBJ2-5; possibly TRBD1 or TRBD2 for D (7 bases each). With 5 bases removed from V and 7 bases from J, the gap between germline ends came to 14 bases. This CDR3 has 13 amino acids. Per the germline V gene, CDR1 is SGHTA and CDR2 is FQGNSA. CDR3 sequence: CASSRDREGTQYF. CDR3 coding DNA: TGTGCCAGCAGCCGTGACAGGGAGGGGACCCAGTACTTC.

The chain couples TRBV5-1 to TRBJ2-1; TRBD2 aligns across 7 bases. The CDR3 spans 14 residues. Germline assignment: CDR1 SGHRS and CDR2 YFSETQ. Trimming removed 5 bases from V and 5 bases from J; junction bases left unmatched: 7. The CDR3 nucleotides are TGCGCCAGCAGTACGGGACTACCGCACAATGAGCAGTTCTTC. It yields the protein CASSTGLPHNEQFF.

V and J are TRBV27 and TRBJ2-3; D gene ambiguous. CDR3 length equals 13 residues. Deletions cut 6 bases from V and 4 bases from J, with 11 bases between. Germline CDR1 MNHEY, CDR2 SMNVEV (reference sequence). CDR3 bases: TGTGCCAGCAGACAAGGCGGATCAGATACGCAGTATTTT. Amino acid sequence: CASRQGGSDTQYF.

This clonotype was recorded many times. The rearrangement links TRBV12-3 or TRBV12-4 to TRBJ1-2; the D gene is possibly TRBD1 (6 bases). This CDR3 comprises 14 residues. V gave up 3 bases and J gave up 7 bases, with 15 bases separating them. In DNA form, the CDR3 reads TGTGCCAGCAGTTTGGGGACATACGGCGGTGGCTACACCTTC. Amino acid sequence: CASSLGTYGGGYTF.

The genes are TRBV7-2 and TRBJ2-3; possible D gene TRBD1, 5 bases. The J call may not be correct, given that the DNA end is closer to TRBJ1-5. Germline V lookup: CDR1 SGHTA, CDR2 FQGNSA. The CDR3 is 14 residues long. CDR3 sequence (DNA): TGTGCCAGCAGCCTACTAGCGGGGGGGGATACGCAGCATTTT. Amino acid sequence: CASSLLAGGDTQHF.

The sample holds a few counts of this clonotype. This chain connects TRBV4-3 to TRBJ2-7; D gene unclear. Germline assignment: CDR1 LGHNA and CDR2 YSLEER. The CDR3 has 16 amino acids. Trimming removed 0 bases at V and 0 bases at J, with 12 bases between. CDR3 DNA sequence: TGCGCCAGCAGCCAAGACCTCGTTTTGGGCTCCTACGAGCAGTACTTC. Amino acids: CASSQDLVLGSYEQYF.

This clonotype was counted only a few times. The chain is built from TRBV27 and TRBJ1-4, with TRBD1 as a possible D gene (6 bases). Trimming shortened V by 6 bases and J by 7 bases, and 15 bases separated the two germline ends. Germline V gene sequence: CDR1 MNHEY, CDR2 SMNVEV (reference sequence). The CDR3 runs to 14 residues. The CDR3 DNA reads TGTGCCAGCAGAAAACCGGGGGCGGGTGAAAAACTGTTTTTT. This sequence encodes CASRKPGAGEKLFF.